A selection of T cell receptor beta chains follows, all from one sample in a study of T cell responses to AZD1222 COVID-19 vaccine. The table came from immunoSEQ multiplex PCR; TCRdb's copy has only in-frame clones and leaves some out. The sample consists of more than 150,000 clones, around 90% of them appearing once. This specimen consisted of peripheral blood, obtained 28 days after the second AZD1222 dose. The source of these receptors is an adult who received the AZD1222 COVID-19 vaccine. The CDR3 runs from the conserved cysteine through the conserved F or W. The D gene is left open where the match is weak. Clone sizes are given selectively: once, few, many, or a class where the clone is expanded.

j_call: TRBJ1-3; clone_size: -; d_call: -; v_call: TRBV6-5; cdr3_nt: TGTGCCAGCAGTTACTCAGGGTTACCCTCTGGAAACACCATATATTTT; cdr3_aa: CASSYSGLPSGNTIYF
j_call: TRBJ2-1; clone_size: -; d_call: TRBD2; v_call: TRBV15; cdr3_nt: TGTGCCACCAGCCCCCGCCGAGGACTAGCGGGAAAATGGGGCAATGAGCAGTTCTTC; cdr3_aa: CATSPRRGLAGKWGNEQFF
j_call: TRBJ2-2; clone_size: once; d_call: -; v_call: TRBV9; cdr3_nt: TGTGCCAGCAACCAGTACACCGGGGAGCTGTTTTTT; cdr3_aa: CASNQYTGELFF
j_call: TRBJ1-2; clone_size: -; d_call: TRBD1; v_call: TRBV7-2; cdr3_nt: TGTGCCAGCAGCTCCAGACAGGGGAATAACTATGGCTACACCTTC; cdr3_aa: CASSSRQGNNYGYTF
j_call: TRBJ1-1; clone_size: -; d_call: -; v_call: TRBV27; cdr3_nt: TGTGCCAGCAGTTTATTGGCCGGCCGGCTGAACACTGAAGCTTTCTTT; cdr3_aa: CASSLLAGRLNTEAFF
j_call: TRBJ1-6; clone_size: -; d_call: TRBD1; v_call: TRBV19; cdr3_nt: TGTGCCAGTAGTATAAAGACAGGGGCTTCACCCCTCCACTTT; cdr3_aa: CASSIKTGASPLHF
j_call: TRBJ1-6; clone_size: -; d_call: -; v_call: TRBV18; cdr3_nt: TGTGCCAGCTCACCACAGGACAAGAGTTCACCCCTCCACTTT; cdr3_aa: CASSPQDKSSPLHF
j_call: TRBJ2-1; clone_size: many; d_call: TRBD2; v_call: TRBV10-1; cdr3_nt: TGCGCCAGCAGCCCCACTAGCGGGAGTTTCGGTGAGCAGTTCTTC; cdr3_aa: CASSPTSGSFGEQFF
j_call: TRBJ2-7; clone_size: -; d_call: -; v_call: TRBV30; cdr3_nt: TGTGCCTGGAGTGTTGTCCTGGGATCCTACGAGCAGTACTTC; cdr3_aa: CAWSVVLGSYEQYF
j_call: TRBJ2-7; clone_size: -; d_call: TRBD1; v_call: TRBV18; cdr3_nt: TGTGCCAGCTCACTCGTCCGGGACAGGGTTCGTGGGCAGTACTTC; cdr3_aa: CASSLVRDRVRGQYF
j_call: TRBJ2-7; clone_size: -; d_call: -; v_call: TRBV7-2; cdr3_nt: TGTGCCAGCAGCGTGATGGAACAGGGAGGGGACGAGCAGTACTTC; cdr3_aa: CASSVMEQGGDEQYF